These 11 T cell receptor beta chains came from one sample sequenced in a study of blood T cell repertoires in COVID-19. Assay: immunoSEQ multiplex PCR; the TCRdb copy retains only in-frame clones and omits some. The sample records some 150,000 clones, roughly 80% being singletons. The sample comprised peripheral blood. Every receptor here comes from a human donor in a cohort sampled during active COVID-19.

CDR3 region: CAISQLDYEQYV. The DNA for the CDR3 is TGTGCCATCTCACAGTTAGACTACGAGCAGTACGTC. The chain recombines TRBV6-5 with TRBJ2-7; D remains ambiguous. V shed 10 bases and J shed 3 bases, with 13 bases lying between them. Germline V CDR1 and CDR2: MNHEY, SVGAGI. This CDR3 has 12 amino acids.

The V gene is TRBV4-1, the J gene TRBJ2-2; TRBD1 matches at 9 bases. V shed 1 base, J shed 4 bases, and the junction held 7 bases outside the gene matches. Germline assignment: CDR1 MGHRA and CDR2 YSYEKL. The CDR3 spans 17 residues. The CDR3 reads CASSQAPGQGTTGELFF. CDR3 nucleotide sequence: TGCGCCAGCAGCCAAGCTCCGGGACAGGGAACCACCGGGGAGCTGTTTTTT.

The chain recombines TRBV2 with TRBJ2-3, with 8 positions matching TRBD1. The CDR3 has 18 amino acids. The germline V gene has CDR1 SNHLY and CDR2 FYNNEI. V trimming: 3 bases; J trimming: 3 bases; junction bases outside the gene matches: 14. The CDR3 DNA reads as TGTGCCAGCAGTGATATGACAGGGGTCGGGACAAGAACAGATACGCAGTATTTT. Protein: CASSDMTGVGTRTDTQYF.

The chain uses TRBV7-3 and TRBJ2-1; D call uncertain. The CDR3 has 15 amino acids. In germline, CDR1 is SGHTA, CDR2 FQGTGA. Trimming shortened V by 2 bases and J by 0 bases, and 8 bases separated the two germline ends. The chain's CDR3 is CASSLLSSSYNEQFF. As DNA, the CDR3 is TGTGCCAGCAGCTTACTTAGCAGCTCCTACAATGAGCAGTTCTTC.

The chain combines TRBV30 with TRBJ1-1, with D perhaps TRBD1 (5 bases). Trimming removed 2 bases at V and 1 base at J, with 8 bases between. The CDR3 length is 13 residues. From germline, CDR1 is GTSNPN and CDR2 SVGIG (reference sequence). DNA for the CDR3: TGTGCCTGGAGTTTGACAGAGAACACTGAAGCTTTCTTT. Translation gives CAWSLTENTEAFF.

The rearrangement links TRBV25-1 to TRBJ1-6, with 7 bases fitting TRBD1. Germline loops: CDR1 MGHDK, CDR2 SYGVNS. Trimming cost V 2 bases and J 7 bases; bases outside gene matches: 5. This CDR3 contains 15 residues. The CDR3 protein is CASSEKNRGNSPLHF. The CDR3, as DNA: TGTGCCAGCAGTGAAAAGAACAGGGGAAATTCACCCCTCCACTTT.

The chain carries TRBV7-2 and TRBJ2-3, with D tentatively TRBD1 (6 bases). The V and J ends lost 4 bases and 0 bases respectively, with 11 bases between them. Looked up from germline, CDR1 is SGHTA and CDR2 is FQGNSA. The CDR3 has 15 residues. This CDR3 reads CASSSGQGSTDTQYF. The CDR3 DNA sequence: TGTGCCAGCAGCTCGGGACAAGGAAGCACAGATACGCAGTATTTT.

This clone was observed once. The rearrangement joins TRBV7-9 to TRBJ1-1, with 7 bases identical to TRBD1. CDR3 size: 19 residues. V was pared by 2 bases and J by 1 base, with 16 bases of the junction left unmatched. Germline values: CDR1 SEHNR, CDR2 FQNEAQ (reference sequence). CDR3 protein: CASSLFRLPRQGENTEAFF. CDR3 DNA: TGTGCCAGCAGCTTATTCCGGCTCCCCCGACAGGGTGAGAACACTGAAGCTTTCTTT.

A note on this clone: No DNA is shown, since the ends of the CDR3 on it are uncertain; the CDR3 is the one TCRdb lists. The V gene is TRBV14, the J gene TRBJ1-1; TRBD1 is the table's D call and was not checked against the DNA. Inclusive of both ends, the CDR3 amounts to 17 amino acids. Germline V gene sequence: CDR1 SGHDN, CDR2 FVKESK. CDR3 protein: CASSQEGVGQGAFNTFF.

J is TRBJ2-1 and V is TRBV20-1; 12 bases fit TRBD2. Germline-derived CDR1 and CDR2 are DFQATT and SNEGSKA (reference sequence). V was pared by 3 bases and J by 8 bases, with 8 bases of the junction left unmatched. This CDR3 has 15 amino acids. This chain's CDR3 is CSASSSGGAGHEQFF. CDR3 DNA: TGCAGTGCTAGTTCTAGCGGGGGGGCCGGTCATGAGCAGTTCTTC.

The V and J genes are TRBV7-9 and TRBJ1-2; 7 nucleotides agree with TRBD1. Trimming removed 4 bases from V and 4 bases from J; junction bases left unmatched: 0. Germline V gene sequence: CDR1 SEHNR, CDR2 FQNEAQ (reference sequence). The CDR3 spans 12 residues. CDR3 sequence: CASSSGGYGYTF. CDR3 DNA sequence: TGTGCCAGCAGCTCAGGGGGCTATGGCTACACCTTC.